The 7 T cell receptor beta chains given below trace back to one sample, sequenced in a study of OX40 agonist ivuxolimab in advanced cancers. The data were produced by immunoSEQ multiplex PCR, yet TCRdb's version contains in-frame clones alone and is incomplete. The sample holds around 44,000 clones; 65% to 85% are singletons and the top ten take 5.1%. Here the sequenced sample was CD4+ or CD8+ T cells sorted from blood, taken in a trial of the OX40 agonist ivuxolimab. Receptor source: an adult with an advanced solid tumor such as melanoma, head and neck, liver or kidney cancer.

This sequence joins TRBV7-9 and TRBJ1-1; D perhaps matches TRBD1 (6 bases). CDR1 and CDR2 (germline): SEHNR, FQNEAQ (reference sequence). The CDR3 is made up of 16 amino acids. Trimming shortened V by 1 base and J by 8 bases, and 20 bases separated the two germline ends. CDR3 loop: CASSLDVNAAQGEAFF. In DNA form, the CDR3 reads TGTGCCAGCAGCTTAGACGTGAACGCTGCACAGGGCGAAGCTTTCTTT.

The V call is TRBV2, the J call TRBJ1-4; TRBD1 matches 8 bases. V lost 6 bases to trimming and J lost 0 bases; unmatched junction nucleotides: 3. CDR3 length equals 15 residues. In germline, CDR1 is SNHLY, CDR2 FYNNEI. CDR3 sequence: CASRQQGATNEKLFF. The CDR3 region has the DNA TGTGCCAGCAGACAACAGGGGGCAACTAATGAAAAACTGTTTTTT.

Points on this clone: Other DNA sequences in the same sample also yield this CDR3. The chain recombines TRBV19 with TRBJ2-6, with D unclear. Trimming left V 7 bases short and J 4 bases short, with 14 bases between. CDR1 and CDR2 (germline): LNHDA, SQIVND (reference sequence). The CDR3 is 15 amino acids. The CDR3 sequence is CASKKTPAGANVLTF. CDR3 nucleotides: TGTGCCAGTAAAAAGACACCGGCGGGGGCCAACGTCCTGACTTTC.

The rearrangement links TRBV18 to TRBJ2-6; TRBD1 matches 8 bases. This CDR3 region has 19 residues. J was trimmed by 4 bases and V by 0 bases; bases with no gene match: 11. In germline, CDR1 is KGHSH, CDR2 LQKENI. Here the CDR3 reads CASSPPEGQGKIGANVLTF. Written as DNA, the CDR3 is TGTGCCAGCTCACCACCGGAAGGACAGGGCAAAATAGGGGCCAACGTCCTGACTTTC. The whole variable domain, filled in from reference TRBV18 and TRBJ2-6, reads NAGVMQNPRHLVRRRGQEARLRCSPMKGHSHVYWYRQLPEEGLKFMVYLQKENIIDESGMPKERFSAEFPKEGPSILRIQQVVRGDSAAYFCASSPPEGQGKIGANVLTFGAGSRLTVL.

The CDR3 DNA is TGCGCCAGCAGCTCGCCCACCTACGAGCAGTACTTC. Translating it yields CASSSPTYEQYF. The rearrangement joins TRBV5-1 to TRBJ2-7, with no clear D. Germline CDR1 and CDR2: SGHRS and YFSETQ. The V and J ends lost 3 bases and 2 bases respectively, with 6 bases between them. This CDR3 contains 12 residues.

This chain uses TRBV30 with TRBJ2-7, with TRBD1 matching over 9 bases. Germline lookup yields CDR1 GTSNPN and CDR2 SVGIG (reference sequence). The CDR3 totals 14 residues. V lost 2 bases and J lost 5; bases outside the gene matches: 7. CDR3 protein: CAWSFRDRVNEQYF. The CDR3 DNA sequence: TGTGCCTGGAGTTTCCGGGACAGGGTTAACGAGCAGTACTTC.

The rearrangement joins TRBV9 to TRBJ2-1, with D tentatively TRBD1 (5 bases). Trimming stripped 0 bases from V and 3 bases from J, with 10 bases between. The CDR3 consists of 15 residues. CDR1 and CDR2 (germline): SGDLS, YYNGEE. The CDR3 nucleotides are TGTGCCAGCAGCGTAGAATGGGGCGGCTACAATGAGCAGTTCTTC. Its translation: CASSVEWGGYNEQFF.